This T cell receptor (beta chain) was profiled in a study of spatial heterogeneity in lung cancer. Study-wide background: Where available, sequencing covered follow-up PBMC samples, taken at a median of approximately 23 months after resection.

TCR cDNA molecules each carried a unique molecular identifier. TCRdb recomputed calls from the 5' RACE reads with MiXCR, one row per CDR3 protein. The sample carries 25,000 or so distinct CDR3 sequences, about 6.3% recorded once. The study, taken as a whole, reports: At resection, ubiquitous expanded tumor TCRs appeared in blood more than at follow-up.

The length of the CDR3 is 15 residues. V was trimmed by 2 bases and J by 4 bases, leaving 14 bases between them. CDR1 is MNHEY, CDR2 SVGEGT, per germline. The time point is: blood at routine non-recurrence follow-up after resection. Whole RNA obtained from tumor, nontumor lung or frozen PBMC underwent sequencing without sorting. As regards this clonotype: Antigen specificity is unknown.

The origin of this receptor is a male donor with early-stage non-small cell lung cancer. The chain joins TRBV6-2 or TRBV6-3 to TRBJ1-2; D not certain. Sequenced here: PBMCs, sampled at follow-up. CDR3 nucleotide sequence: TGTGCCAGCAGTTACGACGGTTCATCGGTCTATGGCTACACCTTC. Translated, it gives CASSYDGSSVYGYTF.